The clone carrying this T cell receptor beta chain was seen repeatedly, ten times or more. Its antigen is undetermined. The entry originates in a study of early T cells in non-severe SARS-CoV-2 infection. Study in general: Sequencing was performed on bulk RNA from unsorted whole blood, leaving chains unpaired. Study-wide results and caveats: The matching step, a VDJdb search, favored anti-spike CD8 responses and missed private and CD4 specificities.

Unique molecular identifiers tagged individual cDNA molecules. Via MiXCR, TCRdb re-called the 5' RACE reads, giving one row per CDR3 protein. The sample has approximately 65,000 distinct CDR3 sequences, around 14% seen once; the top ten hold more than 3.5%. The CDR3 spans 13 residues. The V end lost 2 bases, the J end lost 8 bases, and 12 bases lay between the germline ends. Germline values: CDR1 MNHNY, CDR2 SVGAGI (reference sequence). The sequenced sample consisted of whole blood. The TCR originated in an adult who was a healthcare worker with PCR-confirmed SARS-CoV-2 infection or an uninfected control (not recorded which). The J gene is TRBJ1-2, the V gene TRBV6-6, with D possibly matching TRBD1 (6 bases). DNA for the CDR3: TGTGCCAGCAGTTACATTGCAGGGGAGGGCTACACCTTC. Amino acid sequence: CASSYIAGEGYTF.